One and the same sample provided the 25 T cell receptor beta chains below, sequenced in a study of post-analysis software for immune sequencing data. Study-wide points: Roughly 5 TRBV segments occurring more often in patients than controls included TRBV5-6, TRBV5-1 and TRBV20-1.

Built from TCR beta cDNA, the libraries had unique molecular identifiers in them. TCRdb reprocessed the PCR reads with MiXCR, giving one entry per CDR3 protein. The sample records 500,000 to 600,000 distinct CDR3 sequences, roughly 40% being singletons. The antigens of these receptors remain unknown. Sequenced material: blood. Every receptor here comes from a girl aged 5 to 17 with multiple sclerosis.

This clonotype turned up a few times. V gene TRBV6-4 combines with J gene TRBJ2-1; 8 bases map to TRBD1. The germline CDR1 and CDR2 sequences are MRHNA and SNTAGT. This CDR3 is 13 amino acids long. The trim removed 10 bases at V and 8 bases at J, leaving 10 bases unmatched. Here the CDR3 reads CATSRTGWDEQFF. The DNA of the CDR3 is TGTGCCACCTCCAGGACAGGGTGGGATGAGCAGTTCTTC.

This clonotype has ten or more counts. The CDR3 here is CASSLADTQYF. Here the CDR3 DNA reads TGTGCCAGCAGTTTAGCAGATACGCAGTATTTT. The chain employs TRBV12-3 or TRBV12-4 and TRBJ2-3; D uncertain. Between the trimmed V and J ends, which lost 0 bases and 5 bases, there was a span of 0 bases. This CDR3 has 11 residues.

For the CDR3, the DNA is TGTGCCAGCAGTTACACAGGGGGCTACGAGCAGTACTTC. It encodes CASSYTGGYEQYF. The chain recombines TRBV6-5 with TRBJ2-7, with 8 bases matching TRBD1. Germline V gene lookup returns CDR1 MNHEY and CDR2 SVGAGI. CDR3 length: 13 residues. J was trimmed by 3 bases and V by 2 bases; bases with no gene match: 0.

The V call is TRBV6-5, the J call TRBJ1-1; TRBD1 matches at 7 bases. V gave up 0 bases and J gave up 2 bases; unmatched junction bases: 3. The CDR3 loop spans 15 amino acids. Germline CDR1 is MNHEY and CDR2 is SVGAGI. CDR3 sequence (DNA): TGTGCCAGCAGTTACTCATGGGACAGCAACACTGAAGCTTTCTTT. Amino acids: CASSYSWDSNTEAFF.

On this clonotype: One junction end disagrees with the germline gene, perhaps due to a read error. The chain recombines TRBV5-6 with TRBJ2-6, with D tentatively TRBD1 (5 bases). The CDR3 spans 16 residues. Germline-derived CDR1 and CDR2 are SGHDT and YYEEEE. The CDR3 DNA sequence: TGTGCCAGCAGCTTGCCCTATAGCTCTGGGGCCAACGTCCGGACTTTC. Amino acid sequence: CASSLPYSSGANVRTF.

J is TRBJ2-5 and V is TRBV6-6; 10 nucleotides match TRBD2. There are 14 residues in the CDR3. V shed 8 bases and J 5 bases; nucleotides not matched to a gene: 8. The V gene's germline CDR1 is MNHNY and CDR2 SVGAGI (reference sequence). This CDR3 reads CASRPSGSGETQYF. In DNA, the CDR3 is TGTGCCAGCCGACCTAGCGGGAGCGGCGAGACCCAGTACTTC.

This clonotype was picked up a small number of times. The chain uses TRBV29-1 and TRBJ2-1, with no clear D. V shed 3 bases and J shed 8 bases, with 2 bases lying between them. This CDR3 spans 9 amino acids. Germline V gives CDR1 SQVTM, CDR2 ANQGSEA. The CDR3 loop reads CSVDHEQFF. CDR3 nucleotides: TGCAGCGTTGACCATGAGCAGTTCTTC.

The rearrangement joins TRBV12-3 or TRBV12-4 to TRBJ1-2, with D unresolved. Trimming cost V 6 bases and J 4 bases, with 12 bases left between them. The CDR3 loop spans 13 amino acids. CDR3 loop: CASRNDGGYGYTF. Here the CDR3 DNA reads TGTGCCAGCAGAAACGACGGTGGCTATGGCTACACCTTC.

The chain uses TRBV12-5 and TRBJ1-2; D gene unclear. This CDR3 has 15 residues. The V gene lost 0 bases and the J gene lost 2 bases, with 10 bases spanning the gap. CDR1 and CDR2 from the germline V gene are LGHNT and FRNRAP. In DNA form, the CDR3 reads TGTGCTAGTGGTTTGGTACTCGGACCAAACTATGGCTACACCTTC. The encoded protein is CASGLVLGPNYGYTF.

The rearrangement joins TRBV20-1 to TRBJ2-7, with 10 positions matching TRBD1. The J call could be wrong; TRBJ2-5 is a better fit for the DNA end. The CDR3 spans 14 residues. Germline CDR1 DFQATT, CDR2 SNEGSKA (reference sequence). The CDR3 bases are TGCAGTGCGATCCGCGGGACAGGGGAGGAGACCCAGTACTTC. Its translation is CSAIRGTGEETQYF.

This chain joins TRBV29-1 and TRBJ2-7; D perhaps matches TRBD1 (5 bases). V was trimmed by 7 bases and J by 1 base, leaving 11 bases between them. CDR1 and CDR2 from the germline V gene are SQVTM and ANQGSEA. This CDR3 contains 12 residues. The CDR3 region is CSAQGPSYEQYF. The CDR3 bases are TGCAGCGCCCAGGGTCCATCCTACGAGCAGTACTTC.

This clonotype was counted a few times. The V and J genes are TRBV5-1 and TRBJ2-7; the D is unclear. Germline V CDR1 and CDR2: SGHRS, YFSETQ. Trimming cost V 0 bases and J 0 bases, with 7 bases left between them. The CDR3 is made up of 14 amino acids. The CDR3 protein is CASSLVSASYEQYF. The CDR3 DNA sequence: TGCGCCAGCAGCTTGGTATCGGCCTCCTACGAGCAGTACTTC.

This clonotype showed up just a few times. This chain joins TRBV9 and TRBJ2-3; D possibly corresponds to TRBD1 (5 bases). The V end was cut by 7 bases, the J end by 6 bases, with 24 bases between. The CDR3 runs to 16 residues. Germline V lookup: CDR1 SGDLS, CDR2 YYNGEE. CDR3 sequence (DNA): TGTGCCAGCGGCGGACAACAGGTCTCCCTCGGGGATACGCAGTATTTT. This codes for CASGGQQVSLGDTQYF.

This clonotype has more than one count but fewer than ten. V is TRBV5-1 and J is TRBJ1-6, with D maybe TRBD1 (6 bases). The V gene's germline CDR1 is SGHRS and CDR2 YFSETQ. The CDR3 is made up of 14 amino acids. V was cut by 4 bases and J by 6 bases, with 11 bases left in between. The chain's CDR3 is CASSAEGGNSPLHF. In DNA form, the CDR3 reads TGCGCCAGCAGCGCGGAAGGGGGTAATTCACCCCTCCACTTT.

This sequence joins TRBV30 and TRBJ2-5; the D gene is possibly TRBD1 (6 bases). CDR3 size: 11 residues. V shed 2 bases and J shed 9 bases, with 10 bases lying between them. Looked up from germline, CDR1 is GTSNPN and CDR2 is SVGIG (reference sequence). The CDR3 coding sequence is TGTGCCTGGAGTCCCGAGGGGGCCCAGTACTTC. This translates into CAWSPEGAQYF.

This clonotype appeared a few times. This chain uses TRBV13 with TRBJ2-7; 9 bases fit TRBD1. V gave up 5 bases and J gave up 2 bases; unmatched junction bases: 13. Germline V gene lookup returns CDR1 PRHDT and CDR2 FYEKMQ (reference sequence). This CDR3 has 17 amino acids. In DNA form, the CDR3 reads TGTGCCAGCAGCGAAACAGGGGGCAGGTTTTTTGCCTACGAGCAGTACTTC. Translating gives CASSETGGRFFAYEQYF.

This clonotype has more than one count but fewer than ten. The V call is TRBV3-1, the J call TRBJ2-3; the D call may be TRBD1 or TRBD2 (5 bases each). Per the germline V gene, CDR1 is LGHDT and CDR2 is YNNKEL (reference sequence). The V end lost 4 bases, the J end lost 2 bases, and 19 bases lay between the germline ends. The length of the CDR3 is 17 residues. The CDR3 DNA reads TGTGCCAGCAGCCCGTACCCCGGGACCCCATCCACAGATACGCAGTATTTT. Translation: CASSPYPGTPSTDTQYF.

This clonotype was counted a few times. The V gene is TRBV9, the J gene TRBJ1-2; no firm D call. CDR1 and CDR2 from the germline V gene are SGDLS and YYNGEE. The CDR3 contains 14 residues. V was pared by 0 bases and J by 6 bases, with 12 bases between. The CDR3 DNA follows: TGTGCCAGCAGCGTAGAAGCGTTAGGTAATGGCTACACCTTC. This codes for CASSVEALGNGYTF.

This clonotype was observed a handful of times. This rearrangement joins TRBV12-3 or TRBV12-4 to TRBJ2-7, with a tentative D call TRBD2 (6 bases). Trimming shortened V by 2 bases and J by 4 bases, and 12 bases separated the two germline ends. The CDR3 sequence is 14 residues long. In DNA form, the CDR3 reads TGTGCCAGCAGTTTACGGGGGAGAGCTTACGAGCAGTACTTC. Protein: CASSLRGRAYEQYF.

The chain joins TRBV12-3 or TRBV12-4 to TRBJ2-1; D not certain. The length of the CDR3 is 14 residues. V was pared by 2 bases and J by 7 bases, with 12 bases between. This CDR3 is CASSLTELGNEQFF. The CDR3 bases are TGTGCCAGCAGTTTAACGGAGTTAGGAAATGAGCAGTTCTTC.

On this clonotype: The junction shows a germline mismatch at one end, possibly a read error. The gene calls are TRBV5-1 and TRBJ2-3; weak D call: TRBD2 (5 bases). The CDR3 has 15 amino acids. The germline V gene has CDR1 SGHRS and CDR2 YFSETQ. This CDR3 is CANSFERSSTDTQYF. The CDR3 region has the DNA TGCGCCAACAGCTTCGAGCGGTCCAGCACAGATACGCAGTATTTT.

This clonotype was detected once. This chain joins TRBV28 and TRBJ2-4; TRBD2 matches at 14 bases. V dropped 5 bases and J dropped 8; count of bases not matched to a gene: 11. CDR1 and CDR2 from the germline V gene are MDHEN and SYDVKM. The CDR3 is made up of 17 amino acids. The DNA for the CDR3 is TGTGCCAGCAGTCCAGCAAGGACTAGCGGGAGGATAGACATTCAGTACTTC. Its translation is CASSPARTSGRIDIQYF.

The rearrangement joins TRBV12-3 or TRBV12-4 to TRBJ2-3; perhaps TRBD1 as D (6 bases). The CDR3 is 17 amino acids. Trimming removed 5 bases from V and 5 bases from J, with 23 bases in between. The CDR3 bases are TGTGCCAGCAGTGATAGGACAGTTAACAGGGATGAAGATACGCAGTATTTT. It yields the protein CASSDRTVNRDEDTQYF.

This clonotype appeared a few times. The chain combines TRBV15 with TRBJ1-2; weak D call: TRBD1 (5 bases). CDR1 is LNHNV, CDR2 YYDKDF, per germline (reference sequence). This CDR3 region has 15 residues. Between the trimmed V and J ends, which lost 1 base and 0 bases, there was a span of 9 bases. CDR3 DNA: TGTGCCACCAGCAGAGGGACACCGTCTAACTATGGCTACACCTTC. Amino acids: CATSRGTPSNYGYTF.

In its sample, this clonotype was seen a few times. The rearrangement joins TRBV3-1 to TRBJ2-5; 8 positions match TRBD1. V lost 1 base and J lost 5; bases outside the gene matches: 3. Per the germline V gene, CDR1 is LGHDT and CDR2 is YNNKEL (reference sequence). The CDR3 runs to 14 residues. For the CDR3, the DNA is TGTGCCAGCAGCCAAGGACAGGGGCGGGAGACCCAGTACTTC. It yields the protein CASSQGQGRETQYF.